This entry features one TCR beta chain sequence. Study processing details: Estimated nucleated cell counts came from reference gene primer amplification. Sequencing was performed with immunoSEQ multiplex PCR; in TCRdb, only in-frame clones are kept and a portion is missing. For V, J and clone size, that table is used; D and trimming come from the DNA. The repertoire has approximately 87,000 clones, 80% to 90% of them found once; the top ten carry 15% to 17%. These data are taken from a study of blood T cell repertoires in COVID-19. Background on the study: T cells, B-cell-depleted T cells, or PBMCs supplied cDNA or gDNA.

Germline V gene sequence: CDR1 ENHRY, CDR2 SYGVKD. The CDR3 sequence is 12 residues long. V lost 4 bases and J 11 bases, leaving 14 bases between the germline ends. The chain couples TRBV10-3 to TRBJ1-1; D call uncertain. This clonotype was obtained from a woman older than 75 with acute or convalescent COVID-19. Sequencing was done on a sample of peripheral blood. CDR3 coding DNA: TGTGCCATCAGTGGTATCCCTGGAGGGGCTTTCTTT. This sequence encodes CAISGIPGGAFF.